The rows below give T cell receptor beta chains drawn from one sample of a study of T cell changes during pregnancy in multiple sclerosis. Measured with immunoSEQ multiplex PCR; TCRdb has only the in-frame clones, and not every one. The data hold approximately 90,000 clones, with roughly nine tenths observed a single time. Material: peripheral blood, obtained in the first trimester of pregnancy. These receptors came from a female donor with multiple sclerosis, enrolled in a pregnancy study. Both conserved end residues are part of each CDR3. D genes are given only for firm matches. A clone size is listed for some rows: how often the clone was seen (once, few, many), or a class if it is expanded.

size,D,V,J,CDR3,DNA
-,-,TRBV28,TRBJ1-2,CASSAGLEGYTF,TGTGCCAGCAGTGCGGGACTGGAGGGCTACACCTTC
-,TRBD2,TRBV9,TRBJ2-7,CASSLGEGASYEQYF,TGTGCCAGCAGCCTGGGGGAGGGAGCGTCCTACGAGCAGTACTTC
-,TRBD1,TRBV27,TRBJ1-6,CASSSTGGTSPLHF,TGTGCCAGCAGTTCGACAGGGGGCACTTCACCCCTCCACTTT
-,TRBD2,TRBV4-2,TRBJ2-1,CASSQNQAGTYNEQFF,TGTGCCAGCAGCCAGAATCAAGCGGGAACCTACAATGAGCAGTTCTTC
few,-,TRBV18,TRBJ2-7,CASSTDSYEQYF,TGTGCCAGCTCAACAGACTCCTACGAGCAGTACTTC
-,TRBD1,TRBV5-1,TRBJ1-4,CASSLGQGALLGEKLFF,TGCGCCAGCAGCTTGGGACAGGGGGCCCTGTTAGGTGAAAAACTGTTTTTT
-,TRBD1,TRBV9,TRBJ2-7,CASSAGQGTYEQYF,TGTGCCAGCAGCGCCGGACAGGGGACCTACGAGCAGTACTTC
few,-,TRBV30,TRBJ2-7,CAWSVNKGAYEQYF,TGTGCCTGGAGTGTAAATAAGGGGGCCTACGAGCAGTACTTC
-,TRBD2,TRBV27,TRBJ2-1,CASRGTERGNYNEQFF,TGTGCCAGCAGGGGGACTGAGCGGGGGAACTACAATGAGCAGTTCTTC
-,-,TRBV11-3,TRBJ1-2,CASTQRAGRYGYTF,TGTGCCAGCACCCAAAGAGCAGGTCGGTATGGCTACACCTTC
once,TRBD2,TRBV19,TRBJ2-1,CASKGLAGRGAHEQFF,TGTGCCAGTAAAGGACTAGCGGGTCGTGGGGCCCATGAGCAGTTCTTC
-,TRBD1,TRBV7-8,TRBJ2-2,CASSSGQGATGELFF,TGTGCCAGCAGCTCGGGACAGGGGGCCACCGGGGAGCTGTTTTTT
-,-,TRBV5-6,TRBJ2-3,CASSRSTDTQYF,TGTGCCAGCAGCCGTAGCACAGATACGCAGTATTTT
-,-,TRBV28,TRBJ1-2,CASSFSGGGGYTF,TGTGCCAGCAGTTTTTCGGGGGGTGGTGGCTACACCTTC
-,TRBD1,TRBV5-1,TRBJ1-5,CASSLRTGPNQPQHF,TGCGCCAGCAGCTTGAGGACAGGGCCTAATCAGCCCCAGCATTTT
-,TRBD1,TRBV5-1,TRBJ2-7,CASSLQPRGTYEQYF,TGCGCCAGCAGCTTACAGCCCAGGGGGACCTACGAGCAGTACTTC
-,TRBD1,TRBV29-1,TRBJ2-3,CSAPPTGAATDTQYF,TGCAGCGCACCCCCCACAGGGGCGGCCACAGATACGCAGTATTTT
-,-,TRBV7-2,TRBJ2-5,CASSFRGSETQYF,TGTGCCAGCAGCTTTCGGGGTAGTGAGACCCAGTACTTC
few,TRBD1,TRBV2,TRBJ1-2,CASEGQPYGYTF,TGTGCCAGCGAGGGACAGCCTTATGGCTACACCTTC
-,TRBD2,TRBV7-2,TRBJ2-3,CASSGLAVPRQYF,TGTGCCAGCAGCGGACTAGCGGTCCCGCGTCAGTATTTT
-,TRBD1,TRBV5-6,TRBJ2-2,CASSPEQGTGELFF,TGTGCCAGCAGCCCGGAACAGGGGACCGGGGAGCTGTTTTTT
-,TRBD1,TRBV19,TRBJ2-2,CASSITGTGGPANTGELFF,TGTGCCAGTAGTATCACCGGGACAGGGGGGCCCGCGAACACCGGGGAGCTGTTTTTT
-,TRBD1,TRBV12-5,TRBJ1-2,CASGPDTGTGDNYGYTF,TGTGCTAGTGGCCCCGATACCGGGACAGGGGATAACTATGGCTACACCTTC
-,TRBD1,TRBV18,TRBJ1-3,CASSPVAGQGDGNTIYF,TGTGCCAGCTCACCAGTGGCGGGACAGGGGGACGGAAACACCATATATTTT
-,-,TRBV7-2,TRBJ2-3,CASSLLGSTDTQYF,TGTGCCAGCAGCTTATTGGGCAGCACAGATACGCAGTATTTT
-,TRBD1,TRBV9,TRBJ1-6,CASSAGTATSSYNSPLHF,TGTGCCAGCAGCGCCGGGACAGCTACGAGCTCCTATAATTCACCCCTCCACTTT
-,TRBD1,TRBV6-1,TRBJ1-2,CASSLDRANYGYTF,TGTGCCAGCAGCCTGGACAGGGCTAACTATGGCTACACCTTC
-,TRBD2,TRBV7-7,TRBJ2-1,CASSTGGYNEQFF,TGTGCCAGCAGCACGGGGGGTTACAATGAGCAGTTCTTC
-,TRBD1,TRBV7-2,TRBJ1-3,CASRQGAEGGNTIYF,TGTGCCAGCAGACAGGGGGCTGAGGGTGGAAACACCATATATTTT
-,-,TRBV5-1,TRBJ2-3,CASSLQGPSTDTQYF,TGCGCCAGCAGCTTGCAGGGGCCGAGCACAGATACGCAGTATTTT
-,-,TRBV21-1,TRBJ2-5,CASSRLVLQETQYF,TGTGCCAGCAGCAGACTGGTTCTCCAAGAGACCCAGTACTTC
-,TRBD1,TRBV5-1,TRBJ1-1,CASSLVGTVNTEAFF,TGCGCCAGCAGCTTGGTCGGGACAGTGAACACTGAAGCTTTCTTT
-,-,TRBV10-3,TRBJ2-3,CATFRGAGSGDTQYF,TGTGCCACCTTCCGGGGGGCCGGATCAGGAGATACGCAGTATTTT
-,-,TRBV13,TRBJ2-2,CASMTSTTGELFF,TGTGCCAGCATGACTAGTACGACCGGGGAGCTGTTTTTT
-,TRBD1,TRBV7-9,TRBJ1-1,CASSEWDRSDTEAFF,TGTGCCAGCAGCGAGTGGGACAGGAGCGACACTGAAGCTTTCTTT
-,-,TRBV10-3,TRBJ2-1,CAIMDSQTYNEQFF,TGTGCCATAATGGACAGCCAAACCTACAATGAGCAGTTCTTC
-,-,TRBV30,TRBJ1-3,CAWSATTGNTIYF,TGTGCCTGGAGTGCGACTACTGGAAACACCATATATTTT
-,TRBD1,TRBV2,TRBJ2-7,CASSRGQGNYEQYF,TGTGCCAGCAGTCGAGGACAGGGGAACTACGAGCAGTACTTC
once,TRBD1,TRBV28,TRBJ1-2,CASSLAGQGNGYTF,TGTGCCAGCAGTTTGGCGGGACAGGGGAACGGCTACACCTTC
-,-,TRBV14,TRBJ1-1,CASSQELDSEAFF,TGTGCCAGCAGCCAAGAGCTTGACAGTGAAGCTTTCTTT
once,TRBD1,TRBV4-3,TRBJ1-3,CASSQVTGVDTIYF,TGCGCCAGCAGCCAAGTGACAGGGGTAGACACCATATATTTT
-,-,TRBV19,TRBJ2-3,CASSPGLSTDTQYF,TGTGCCAGTAGTCCGGGACTGAGCACAGATACGCAGTATTTT
-,TRBD2,TRBV28,TRBJ2-5,CASSLWTSGKRETQYF,TGTGCCAGCAGCCTGTGGACTAGCGGGAAGAGGGAGACCCAGTACTTC
once,-,TRBV19,TRBJ2-1,CASTPTRTFLNEQFF,TGTGCCAGTACCCCGACTAGGACGTTTCTCAATGAGCAGTTCTTC
-,-,TRBV27,TRBJ1-1,CASSLQVRTEAFF,TGTGCCAGCAGTTTACAGGTCCGCACTGAAGCTTTCTTT